This T cell receptor (beta chain) is from a study of blood T cell repertoires in COVID-19 (dated by TCRdb to the early 2020s). Background for the entire study: Samples covering the acute and convalescent phases of COVID-19 were provided by collaborators in the United States, Italy and Spain. Subjects who had been exposed to COVID-19, were actively infected with it, or had recovered from it provided the deeply sampled blood TCRbeta repertoires that made up the dataset. The sample metadata nearly always contained a de-identified subject ID, COVID-19 status, age in years and sex. The prospective study material was composed of cDNA or gDNA derived from T cells, B-cell-depleted T cells, or PBMCs. The repertoires were released in a freely available public database meant as a resource for research on the immune response to SARS-CoV-2. The samples were drawn from two sources: the first 160 participants of the ongoing ImmuneRACE study, and 1,200 or so subjects contributed by 6 global collaborators. Where available, HLA class I and class II types were obtained from metadata supplied by the sample provider rather than from assay-based typing. The investigation overall reported the following: How much clinical and demographic metadata was included differed by source and by participant, and the metadata was provided uncurated.

Each collaborating institution followed its own protocols to collect whole blood in K2EDTA tubes. For TCRbeta analysis, collaborators shipped samples in one of three forms: frozen whole blood, isolated PBMCs, or DNA extracted from either of those sample types. TCRbeta CDR3 regions were amplified from genomic DNA by means of the immunoSEQ Assay, a bias-controlled multiplex PCR. Under the source paper's analysis protocol: The number of nucleated cells in each sample was estimated from the amplification of reference gene primers within the assay. To quantify the absolute abundance of each unique TCRbeta CDR3 rearrangement, sequence reads were collapsed and filtered. For each sample, productive Simpson clonality was calculated by taking the square root of Simpson's diversity index across productive rearrangements. Entries here come from immuneACCESS through TCRdb and include only in-frame sequences with V and J called. Some clones fail to appear in such tables; in the studies checked, an unresolved V gene covers under half of the shortfall, and the cause of the remainder is unknown. V and J calls and clone size are given by that table; D and trimming were obtained from the DNA. This sample holds about 23,000 clones; 80% to 90% were observed only once. The ten largest clones capture about 20% of the sample.

The CDR3 runs 14 amino acids, cysteine and phenylalanine included. Only CDR3 DNA is held: 42 bases, read in frame from base 1. At the junction V is shortened by 6 bases and J by 0 bases, with 9 bases in between. The germline V gene gives CDR1 as MNHEY and CDR2 as SVGAGI. Remarks on this clone: Its specific antigen is unknown. Base qualities are missing; no much larger clone stands one base away.

The origin of this receptor is a man aged 65-85 years in a cohort sampled during active COVID-19. Rearrangement joined TRBV6-5 to TRBJ1-3; no D gene can be assigned with confidence. The sample was peripheral blood. The CDR3 protein sequence reads: CASSSGGSGNTIYF. The DNA reads TGTGCCAGCAGCTCTGGAGGCTCTGGAAACACCATATATTTT.